This T cell receptor (beta chain) is drawn from a study of cytomegalovirus exposure and HLA in healthy donors. A note on this clone: The antigen is unknown.

The primer mix had 60 Vbeta and 13 Jbeta primers. The data were produced by immunoSEQ multiplex PCR, yet TCRdb's version contains in-frame clones alone and is incomplete. This sample has approximately 120,000 clones; about 84% occur once, and the top ten carry about 3.5%. Healthy bone marrow donors formed the donor group. Points from the study as a whole: Confirmation was obtained in vitro that a few CMV-associated chains are specific for CMV antigens. TCR beta V- and J-gene trimming was later associated with a missense DCLRE1C variant. In terms of immune exposure information, only CMV serostatus was available.

The CDR3 consists of 12 residues. Trimming shortened V by 11 bases and J by 2 bases, and 11 bases separated the two germline ends. Germline-derived CDR1 and CDR2 are ENHRY and SYGVKD. The receptor was isolated from a man in his forties or fifties in good health and CMV-seronegative. The chain links TRBV10-3 to TRBJ2-3; D is undetermined. The sequencing sample was made of PBMCs. CDR3 sequence reads: CAPHDFTDTQYF. CDR3 nucleotides: TGTGCCCCTCACGACTTCACAGATACGCAGTATTTT.